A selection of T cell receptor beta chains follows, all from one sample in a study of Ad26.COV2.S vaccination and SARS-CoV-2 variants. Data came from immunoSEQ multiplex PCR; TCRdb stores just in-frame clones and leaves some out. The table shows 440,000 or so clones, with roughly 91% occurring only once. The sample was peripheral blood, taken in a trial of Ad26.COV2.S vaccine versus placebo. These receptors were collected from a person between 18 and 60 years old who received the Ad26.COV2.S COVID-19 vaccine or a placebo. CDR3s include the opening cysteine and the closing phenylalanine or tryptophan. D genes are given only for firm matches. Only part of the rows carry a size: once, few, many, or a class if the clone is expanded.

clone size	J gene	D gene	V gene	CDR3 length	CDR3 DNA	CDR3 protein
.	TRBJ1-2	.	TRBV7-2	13	TGTGCCAGCAGCTTACCCGGGAACTATGGCTACACCTTC	CASSLPGNYGYTF
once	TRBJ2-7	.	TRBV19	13	TGTGCCAGTAGTAAACAGGGTTTAGACGAGCAGTACTTC	CASSKQGLDEQYF
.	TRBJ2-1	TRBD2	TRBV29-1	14	TGCAGCGTCCGATCACTAGCGGGATCGGAAGAGCAGTTCTTC	CSVRSLAGSEEQFF
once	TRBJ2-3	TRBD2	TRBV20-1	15	TGCAGTGCTAGTTCTAGCGGGAGGAGGGCAGATACGCAGTATTTT	CSASSSGRRADTQYF
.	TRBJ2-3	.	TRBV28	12	TGTGCCAGCAGTTTATTGGGGAGTACGCAGTATTTT	CASSLLGSTQYF
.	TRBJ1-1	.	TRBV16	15	TGTGCCAGCAGCCTTACCAGGGCCGGGGACACTGAAGCTTTCTTT	CASSLTRAGDTEAFF
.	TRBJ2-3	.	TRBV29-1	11	TGCAGCGTTCCTGGGGGGACGGCGCAGTATTTT	CSVPGGTAQYF
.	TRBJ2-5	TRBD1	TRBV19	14	TGTGCCAGTAGTCCGAACAGGGGTAGAGAGACCCAGTACTTC	CASSPNRGRETQYF
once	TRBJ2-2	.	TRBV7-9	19	TGTGCCAGCAGCAACCGGGACAACCCCTTTGGAGCGAACACCGGGGAGCTGTTTTTT	CASSNRDNPFGANTGELFF
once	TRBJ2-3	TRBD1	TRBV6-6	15	TGTGCCAGCAGTTACTGGCTCGGGACAGGCCATACGCAGTATTTT	CASSYWLGTGHTQYF
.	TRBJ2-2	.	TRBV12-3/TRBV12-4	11	TGTGCCAGCAGTAGAGGCGGGGAGCTGTTTTTT	CASSRGGELFF
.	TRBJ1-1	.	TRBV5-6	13	TGTGCCAGCAGCTACGGTGTGAACACTGAAGCTTTCTTT	CASSYGVNTEAFF
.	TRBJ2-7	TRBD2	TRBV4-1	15	TGCGCCAGCAGCCACACCGGGACTAGAGACTACGAGCAGTACTTC	CASSHTGTRDYEQYF
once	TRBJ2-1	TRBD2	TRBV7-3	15	TGTGCCAGCAGCTTAGGCGGGAGGGCCGTCCATGAGCAGTTCTTC	CASSLGGRAVHEQFF
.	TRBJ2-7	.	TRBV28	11	TGTGCCAGCAGTTTAAACTACGAGCAGTACTTC	CASSLNYEQYF
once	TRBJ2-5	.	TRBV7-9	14	TGTGCCAGCAGCTTGGAAGGGGCTGGAGAGACCCAGTACTTC	CASSLEGAGETQYF
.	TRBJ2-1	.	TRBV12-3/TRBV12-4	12	TGTGCCAGCAGTCCCGATTCCAATGAGCAGTTCTTC	CASSPDSNEQFF